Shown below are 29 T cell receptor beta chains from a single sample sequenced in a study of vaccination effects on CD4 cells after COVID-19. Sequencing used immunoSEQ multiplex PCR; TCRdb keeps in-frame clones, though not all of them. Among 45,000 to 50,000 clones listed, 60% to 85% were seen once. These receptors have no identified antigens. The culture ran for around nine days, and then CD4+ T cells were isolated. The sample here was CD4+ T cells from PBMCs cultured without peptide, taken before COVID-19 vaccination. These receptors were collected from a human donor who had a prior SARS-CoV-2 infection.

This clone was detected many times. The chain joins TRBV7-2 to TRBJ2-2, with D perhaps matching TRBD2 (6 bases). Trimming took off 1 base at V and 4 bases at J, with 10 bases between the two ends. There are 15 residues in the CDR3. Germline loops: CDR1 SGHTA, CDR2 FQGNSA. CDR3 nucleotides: TGTGCCAGCAGCTTAGTGGGAGGTACCACCGGGGAGCTGTTTTTT. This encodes CASSLVGGTTGELFF.

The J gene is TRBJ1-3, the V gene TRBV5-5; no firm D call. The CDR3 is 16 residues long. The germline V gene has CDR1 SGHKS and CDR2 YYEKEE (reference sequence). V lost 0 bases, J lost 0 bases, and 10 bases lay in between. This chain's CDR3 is CASSLAGGASGNTIYF. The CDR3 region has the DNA TGTGCCAGCAGCTTGGCCGGCGGAGCCTCTGGAAACACCATATATTTT.

The CDR3 nucleotides are TGTGCCTGGAGTGTACAAGTTCAACTCGGACTAGCCTACGAGCAGTACTTC. Translating gives CAWSVQVQLGLAYEQYF. The chain couples TRBV30 to TRBJ2-7; 7 positions agree with TRBD2. Per the germline V gene, CDR1 is GTSNPN and CDR2 is SVGIG (reference sequence). Losses at the gene ends were 0 bases for V and 2 bases for J; bases not matched to a gene: 13. The length of the CDR3 is 17 residues.

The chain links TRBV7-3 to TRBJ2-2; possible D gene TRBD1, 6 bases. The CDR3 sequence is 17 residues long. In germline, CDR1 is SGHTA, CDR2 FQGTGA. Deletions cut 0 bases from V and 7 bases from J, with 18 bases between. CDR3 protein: CASSLTRDQGFVGELFF. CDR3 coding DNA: TGTGCCAGCAGCTTAACGCGTGACCAGGGGTTTGTCGGGGAGCTGTTTTTT. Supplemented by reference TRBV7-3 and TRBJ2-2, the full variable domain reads GAGVSQTPSNKVTEKGKYVELRCDPISGHTALYWYRQSLGQGPEFLIYFQGTGAADDSGLPNDRFFAVRPEGSVSTLKIQRTERGDSAVYLCASSLTRDQGFVGELFFGEGSRLTVL.

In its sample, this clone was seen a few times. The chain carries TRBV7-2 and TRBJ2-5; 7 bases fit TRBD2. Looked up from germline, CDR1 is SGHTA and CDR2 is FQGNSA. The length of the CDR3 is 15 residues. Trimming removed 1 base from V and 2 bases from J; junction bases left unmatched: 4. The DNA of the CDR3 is TGTGCCAGCAGCTTAGAGGCTAGCGGACAAGAGACCCAGTACTTC. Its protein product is CASSLEASGQETQYF.

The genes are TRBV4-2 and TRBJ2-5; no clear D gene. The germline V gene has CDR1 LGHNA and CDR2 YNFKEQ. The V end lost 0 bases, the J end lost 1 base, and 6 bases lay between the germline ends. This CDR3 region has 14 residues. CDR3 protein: CASSQDQLQETQYF. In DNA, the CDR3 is TGTGCCAGCAGCCAAGATCAACTCCAAGAGACCCAGTACTTC.

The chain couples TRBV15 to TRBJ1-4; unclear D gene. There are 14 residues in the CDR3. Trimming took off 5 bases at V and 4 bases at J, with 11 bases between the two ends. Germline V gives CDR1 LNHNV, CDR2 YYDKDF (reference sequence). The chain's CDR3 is CATSYRALNEKLFF. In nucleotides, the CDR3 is TGTGCCACCAGCTACCGGGCGCTTAATGAAAAACTGTTTTTT.

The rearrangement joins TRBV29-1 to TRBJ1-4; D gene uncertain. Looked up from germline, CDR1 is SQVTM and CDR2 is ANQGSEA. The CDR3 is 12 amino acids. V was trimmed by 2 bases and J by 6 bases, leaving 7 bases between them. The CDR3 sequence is CSVELAYEKLFF. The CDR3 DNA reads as TGCAGCGTTGAACTTGCCTATGAAAAACTGTTTTTT.

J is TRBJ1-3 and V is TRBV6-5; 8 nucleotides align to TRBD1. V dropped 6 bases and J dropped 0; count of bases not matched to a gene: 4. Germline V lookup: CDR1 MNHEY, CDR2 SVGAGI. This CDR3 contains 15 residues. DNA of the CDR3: TGTGCCAGCAGGACCACAGGGGGCTCTGGAAACACCATATATTTT. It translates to CASRTTGGSGNTIYF.

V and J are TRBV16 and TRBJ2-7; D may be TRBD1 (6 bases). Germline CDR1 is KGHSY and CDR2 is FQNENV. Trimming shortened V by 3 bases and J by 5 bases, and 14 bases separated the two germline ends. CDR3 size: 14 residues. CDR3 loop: CASSHYRVSHEQYF. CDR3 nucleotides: TGTGCCAGCAGCCACTACAGGGTTTCCCACGAGCAGTACTTC.

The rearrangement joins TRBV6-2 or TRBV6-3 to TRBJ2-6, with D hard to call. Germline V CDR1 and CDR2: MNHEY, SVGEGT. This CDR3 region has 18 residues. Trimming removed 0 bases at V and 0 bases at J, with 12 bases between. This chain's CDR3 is CASSYSRTESSGANVLTF. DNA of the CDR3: TGTGCCAGCAGTTACTCCCGGACGGAGAGCTCTGGGGCCAACGTCCTGACTTTC.

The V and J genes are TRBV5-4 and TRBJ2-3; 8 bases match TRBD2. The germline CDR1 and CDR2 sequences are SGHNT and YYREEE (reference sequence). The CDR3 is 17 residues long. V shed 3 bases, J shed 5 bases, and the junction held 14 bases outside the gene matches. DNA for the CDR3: TGTGCCAGCAGCTCCCCCCCCGCGGGAGGTCGTGGAGATACGCAGTATTTT. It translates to CASSSPPAGGRGDTQYF.

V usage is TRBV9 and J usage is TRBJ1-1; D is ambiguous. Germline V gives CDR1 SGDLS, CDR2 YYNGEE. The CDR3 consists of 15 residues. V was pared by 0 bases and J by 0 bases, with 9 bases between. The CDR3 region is CASSVDEAMNTEAFF. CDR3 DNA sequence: TGTGCCAGCAGCGTAGATGAAGCCATGAACACTGAAGCTTTCTTT.

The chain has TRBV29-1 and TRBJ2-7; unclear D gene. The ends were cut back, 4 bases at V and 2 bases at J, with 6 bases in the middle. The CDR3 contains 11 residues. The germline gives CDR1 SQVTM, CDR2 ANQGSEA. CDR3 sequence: CSVGVAYEQYF. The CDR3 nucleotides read TGCAGCGTTGGGGTAGCCTACGAGCAGTACTTC.

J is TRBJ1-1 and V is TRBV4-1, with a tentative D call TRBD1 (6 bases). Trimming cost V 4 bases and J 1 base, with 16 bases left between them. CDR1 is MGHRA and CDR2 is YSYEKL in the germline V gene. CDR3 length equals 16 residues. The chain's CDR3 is CASSPNSGQPNTEAFF. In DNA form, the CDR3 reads TGCGCCAGCAGCCCAAACTCGGGACAACCGAACACTGAAGCTTTCTTT.

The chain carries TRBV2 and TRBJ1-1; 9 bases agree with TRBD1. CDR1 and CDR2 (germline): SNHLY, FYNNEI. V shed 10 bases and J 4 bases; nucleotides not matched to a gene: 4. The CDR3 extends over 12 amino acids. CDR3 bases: TGTGCCAATAGACAGGGGGGCACTGAAGCTTTCTTT. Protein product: CANRQGGTEAFF.

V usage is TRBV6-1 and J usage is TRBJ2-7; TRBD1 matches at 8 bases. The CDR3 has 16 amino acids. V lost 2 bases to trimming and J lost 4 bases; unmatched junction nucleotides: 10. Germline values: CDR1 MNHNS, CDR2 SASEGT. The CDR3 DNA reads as TGTGCCAGCAGTGAAATGAATCCGGGACAGGATTACGAGCAGTACTTC. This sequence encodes CASSEMNPGQDYEQYF.

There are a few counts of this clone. The CDR3 loop is CASSLVVTGYEQYF. DNA of the CDR3: TGTGCCAGCAGCTTAGTAGTGACAGGGTACGAGCAGTACTTC. V gene TRBV11-2 combines with J gene TRBJ2-7; TRBD1 agrees at 7 bases. Germline lookup yields CDR1 SGHAT and CDR2 FQNNGV. Trimming at V came to 1 base and at J to 4 bases, leaving 4 bases not matched to a gene. This CDR3 has 14 amino acids.

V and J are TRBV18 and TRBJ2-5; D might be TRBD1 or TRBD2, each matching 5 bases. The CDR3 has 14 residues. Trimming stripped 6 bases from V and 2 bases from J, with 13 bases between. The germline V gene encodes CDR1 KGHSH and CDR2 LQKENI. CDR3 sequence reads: CASSLPGPQETQYF. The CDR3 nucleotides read TGTGCCAGCTCGCTCCCGGGACCTCAAGAGACCCAGTACTTC.

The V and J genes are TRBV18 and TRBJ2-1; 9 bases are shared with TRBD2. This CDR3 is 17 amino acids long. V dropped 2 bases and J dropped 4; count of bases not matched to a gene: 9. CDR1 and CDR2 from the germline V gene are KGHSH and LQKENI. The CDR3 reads CASSPRASGTFYNEQFF. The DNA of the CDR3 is TGTGCCAGCTCACCAAGGGCTAGCGGGACCTTTTACAATGAGCAGTTCTTC.

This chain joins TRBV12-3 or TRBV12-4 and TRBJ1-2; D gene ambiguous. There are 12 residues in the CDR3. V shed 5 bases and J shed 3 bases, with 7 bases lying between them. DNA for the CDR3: TGTGCCAGCAGTCCAGGATACTATGGCTACACCTTC. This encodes CASSPGYYGYTF.

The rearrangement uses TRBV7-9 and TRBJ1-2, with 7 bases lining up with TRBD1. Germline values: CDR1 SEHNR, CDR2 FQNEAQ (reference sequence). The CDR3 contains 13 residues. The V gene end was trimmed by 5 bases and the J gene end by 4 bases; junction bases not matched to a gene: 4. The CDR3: CASSPWDSYGYTF. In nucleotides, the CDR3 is TGTGCCAGCAGCCCCTGGGACAGCTATGGCTACACCTTC.

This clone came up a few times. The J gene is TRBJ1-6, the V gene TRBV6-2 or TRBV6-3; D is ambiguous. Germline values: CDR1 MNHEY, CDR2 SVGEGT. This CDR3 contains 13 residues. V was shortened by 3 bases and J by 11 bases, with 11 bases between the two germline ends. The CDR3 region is CASSYSETAPLHF. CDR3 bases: TGTGCCAGCAGTTATTCCGAGACGGCACCCCTCCACTTT.

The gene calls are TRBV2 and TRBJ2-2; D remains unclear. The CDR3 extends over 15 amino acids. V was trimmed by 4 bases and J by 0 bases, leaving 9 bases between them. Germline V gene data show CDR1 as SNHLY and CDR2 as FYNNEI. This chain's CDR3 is CASSVTLANTGELFF. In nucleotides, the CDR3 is TGTGCCAGCAGTGTTACGCTAGCGAACACCGGGGAGCTGTTTTTT.

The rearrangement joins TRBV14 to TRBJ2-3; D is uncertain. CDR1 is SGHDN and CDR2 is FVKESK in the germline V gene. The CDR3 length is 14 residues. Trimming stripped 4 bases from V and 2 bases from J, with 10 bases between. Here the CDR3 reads CASSPAAATDTQYF. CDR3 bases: TGTGCCAGCAGCCCCGCCGCAGCCACAGATACGCAGTATTTT.

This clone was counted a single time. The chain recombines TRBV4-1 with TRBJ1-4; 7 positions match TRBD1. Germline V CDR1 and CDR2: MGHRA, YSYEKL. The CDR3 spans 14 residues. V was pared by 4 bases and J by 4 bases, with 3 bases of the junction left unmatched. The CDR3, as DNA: TGCGCCAGCAGCCTCCGGGACAGTAATGAAAAACTGTTTTTT. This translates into CASSLRDSNEKLFF.

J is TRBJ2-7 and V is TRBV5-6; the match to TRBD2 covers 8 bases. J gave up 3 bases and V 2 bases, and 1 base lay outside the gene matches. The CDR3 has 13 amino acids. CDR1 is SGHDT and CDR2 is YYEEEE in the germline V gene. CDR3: CASSLAGVYEQYF. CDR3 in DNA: TGTGCCAGCAGCTTAGCGGGGGTCTACGAGCAGTACTTC.

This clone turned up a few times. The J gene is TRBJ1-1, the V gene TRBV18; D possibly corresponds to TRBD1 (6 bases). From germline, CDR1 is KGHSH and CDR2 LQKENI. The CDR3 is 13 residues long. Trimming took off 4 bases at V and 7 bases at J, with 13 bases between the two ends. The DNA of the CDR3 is TGTGCCAGCTCACGACGACAGGTCGATGAAGCTTTCTTT. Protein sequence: CASSRRQVDEAFF.

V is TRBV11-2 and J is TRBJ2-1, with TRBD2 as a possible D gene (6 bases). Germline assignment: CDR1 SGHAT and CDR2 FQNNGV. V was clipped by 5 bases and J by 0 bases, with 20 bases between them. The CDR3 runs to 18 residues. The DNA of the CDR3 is TGTGCCAGCAGCGTGCAAGGGCTAGCGTTGAGCTCCTACAATGAGCAGTTCTTC. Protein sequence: CASSVQGLALSSYNEQFF.